A single sample is the source of the 11 T cell receptor beta chains below, sequenced in a study of blood T cell repertoires in COVID-19. Clones were sequenced by immunoSEQ multiplex PCR, and TCRdb holds only the in-frame ones, with some missing. In the table there are 200,000 to 250,000 clones, roughly 76% of which are singletons. The specimen sequenced was peripheral blood. The receptors were sampled from a human donor in a cohort sampled during active COVID-19.

Regarding this clone: The sample holds other DNA sequences that translate to the same CDR3. The chain combines TRBV7-9 with TRBJ1-4; 7 nucleotides match TRBD1. J was trimmed by 3 bases and V by 5 bases; bases with no gene match: 6. The CDR3 extends over 15 amino acids. Per germline, CDR1 SEHNR and CDR2 FQNEAQ (reference sequence). CDR3 in amino acids: CASSPRQGANEKLFF. DNA of the CDR3: TGTGCCAGCAGCCCACGACAGGGAGCTAATGAAAAACTGTTTTTT.

The genes are TRBV27 and TRBJ2-3; 7 bases fit TRBD1. Germline CDR1 reads MNHEY; CDR2 reads SMNVEV (reference sequence). Unmatched junction bases numbered 3, after V lost 2 bases and J lost 4 bases. The CDR3 runs 14 residues. The CDR3 DNA reads as TGTGCCAGCAGTTTAAGGCAGGGGGCAGATACGCAGTATTTT. This translates into CASSLRQGADTQYF.

This clone has more than one count but fewer than ten. V usage is TRBV19 and J usage is TRBJ2-3, with 12 positions matching TRBD2. The CDR3 is 16 amino acids. V lost 6 bases and J lost 3; bases outside the gene matches: 7. In germline, CDR1 is LNHDA, CDR2 SQIVND (reference sequence). As DNA, the CDR3 is TGTGCCAGTAGCCCCCTAGCGGGAGGGGGTACAGATACGCAGTATTTT. This gives the protein CASSPLAGGGTDTQYF.

The chain carries TRBV28 and TRBJ2-7; 8 bases line up with TRBD2. The V segment lost 5 bases and the J segment 6 bases; nucleotides outside the gene matches: 15. Germline V lookup: CDR1 MDHEN, CDR2 SYDVKM. There are 16 residues in the CDR3. DNA for the CDR3: TGTGCCAGCAGTCCCCACGGGAGGGCTCTTGTCGGCGAGCAGTACTTC. As protein: CASSPHGRALVGEQYF.

V and J are TRBV5-6 and TRBJ2-7, with 7 bases aligning to TRBD2. The CDR3 extends over 15 amino acids. Germline V lookup: CDR1 SGHDT, CDR2 YYEEEE. V dropped 4 bases and J dropped 2; count of bases not matched to a gene: 9. CDR3 in amino acids: CASSRVGGNPYEQYF. CDR3 nucleotides: TGTGCCAGCAGCCGAGTGGGGGGGAACCCCTACGAGCAGTACTTC.

The chain carries TRBV12-5 and TRBJ2-5; 11 positions agree with TRBD2. The V gene's germline CDR1 is LGHNT and CDR2 FRNRAP. The ends lost 5 bases at V and 5 bases at J; junction bases unmatched: 4. The length of the CDR3 is 14 residues. The DNA for the CDR3 is TGTGCTAGTGGTGCCTGGACTAGCGGGGAGACCCAGTACTTC. Its translation is CASGAWTSGETQYF.

This sequence joins TRBV2 and TRBJ2-3; 13 bases are shared with TRBD2. V trimming: 5 bases; J trimming: 9 bases; junction bases outside the gene matches: 8. Germline V gene sequence: CDR1 SNHLY, CDR2 FYNNEI. This CDR3 has 15 amino acids. The CDR3 here is CASSTGTSGAETQYF. In nucleotides, the CDR3 is TGTGCCAGCAGTACCGGGACTAGCGGGGCCGAGACGCAGTATTTT.

The chain carries TRBV28 and TRBJ1-5, with a weak D call TRBD1 (6 bases). V was trimmed by 3 bases and J by 6 bases, leaving 21 bases between them. The CDR3 spans 17 residues. Germline V gene sequence: CDR1 MDHEN, CDR2 SYDVKM. CDR3 nucleotides: TGTGCCAGCAGTTTTTATAATGGGGGCCTCGTTAGTCAGCCCCAGCATTTT. This encodes CASSFYNGGLVSQPQHF.

CDR3 sequence reads: CASSWPIMNTEAFF. The CDR3 region has the DNA TGTGCCAGCAGCTGGCCAATCATGAACACTGAAGCTTTCTTT. The genes are TRBV13 and TRBJ1-1; D gene ambiguous. V gave up 4 bases and J gave up 0 bases, with 9 bases separating them. CDR3 size: 14 residues. CDR1 and CDR2 from the germline V gene are PRHDT and FYEKMQ (reference sequence).

Points on this clone: Other DNA sequences in this specimen translate into the identical CDR3. V gene TRBV11-2 combines with J gene TRBJ1-1; 7 positions agree with TRBD1. Germline V lookup: CDR1 SGHAT, CDR2 FQNNGV. There are 15 residues in the CDR3. Losses at the gene ends were 5 bases for V and 0 bases for J; bases not matched to a gene: 6. The CDR3 coding sequence is TGTGCCAGCAGCCTGGGACAGACCATGAACACTGAAGCTTTCTTT. The encoded protein is CASSLGQTMNTEAFF.

This chain uses TRBV11-2 with TRBJ1-3; D perhaps matches TRBD1 (6 bases). V lost 0 bases and J 3 bases, leaving 6 bases between the germline ends. CDR1 is SGHAT, CDR2 FQNNGV, per germline. The CDR3 covers 14 residues. The CDR3 loop reads CASSLEQGGNTIYF. CDR3 nucleotide sequence: TGTGCCAGCAGCTTAGAACAGGGTGGAAACACCATATATTTT.